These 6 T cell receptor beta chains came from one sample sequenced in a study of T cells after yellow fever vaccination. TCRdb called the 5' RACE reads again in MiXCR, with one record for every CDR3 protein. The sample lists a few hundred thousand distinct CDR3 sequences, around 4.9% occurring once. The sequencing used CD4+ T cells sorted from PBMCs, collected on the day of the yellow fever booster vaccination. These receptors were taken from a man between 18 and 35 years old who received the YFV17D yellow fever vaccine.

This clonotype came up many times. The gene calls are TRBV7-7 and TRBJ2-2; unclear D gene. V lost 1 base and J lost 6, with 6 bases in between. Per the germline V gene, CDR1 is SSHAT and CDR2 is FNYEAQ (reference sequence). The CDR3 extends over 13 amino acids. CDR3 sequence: CASSLDTAGELFF. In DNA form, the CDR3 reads TGTGCCAGCAGCTTAGATACGGCCGGGGAGCTGTTTTTT. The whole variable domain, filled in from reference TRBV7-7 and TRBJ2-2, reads GAGVSQSPRYKVTKRGQDVTLRCDPISSHATLYWYQQALGQGPEFLTYFNYEAQPDKSGLPSDRFSAERPEGSISTLTIQRTEQRDSAMYRCASSLDTAGELFFGEGSRLTVL.

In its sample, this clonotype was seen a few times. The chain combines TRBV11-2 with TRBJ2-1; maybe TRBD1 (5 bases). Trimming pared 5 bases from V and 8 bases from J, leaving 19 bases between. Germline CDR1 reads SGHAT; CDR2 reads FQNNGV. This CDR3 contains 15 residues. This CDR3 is CASSPSGIGWDEQFF. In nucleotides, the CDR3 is TGTGCCAGCAGCCCCTCAGGGATCGGATGGGATGAGCAGTTCTTC. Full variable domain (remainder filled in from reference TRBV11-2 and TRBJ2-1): EAGVAQSPRYKIIEKRQSVAFWCNPISGHATLYWYQQILGQGPKLLIQFQNNGVVDDSQLPKDRFSAERLKGVDSTLKIQPAKLEDSAVYLCASSPSGIGWDEQFFGPGTRLTVL.

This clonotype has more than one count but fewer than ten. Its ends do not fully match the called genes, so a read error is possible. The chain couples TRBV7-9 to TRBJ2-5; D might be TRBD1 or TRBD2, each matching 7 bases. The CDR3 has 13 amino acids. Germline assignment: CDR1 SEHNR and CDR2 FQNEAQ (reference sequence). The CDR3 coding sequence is TGTGCCAGCAGCCCGCGGGGGACAGAGACCCAGCACTTC. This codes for CASSPRGTETQHF.

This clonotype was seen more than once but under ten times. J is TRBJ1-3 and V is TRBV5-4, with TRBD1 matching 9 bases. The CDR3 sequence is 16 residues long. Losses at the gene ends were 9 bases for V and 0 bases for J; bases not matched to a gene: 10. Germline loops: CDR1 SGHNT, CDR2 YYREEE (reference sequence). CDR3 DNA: TGTGCCACCTCAACAGGGGGCACCAACTCTGGAAACACCATATATTTT. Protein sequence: CATSTGGTNSGNTIYF.

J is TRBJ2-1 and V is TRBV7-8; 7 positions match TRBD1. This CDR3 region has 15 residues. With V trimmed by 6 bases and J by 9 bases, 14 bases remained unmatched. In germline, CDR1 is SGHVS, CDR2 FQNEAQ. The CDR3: CASSHSSGQGVEQFF. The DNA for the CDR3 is TGTGCCAGCAGTCACTCCTCCGGGCAGGGGGTTGAGCAGTTCTTC.

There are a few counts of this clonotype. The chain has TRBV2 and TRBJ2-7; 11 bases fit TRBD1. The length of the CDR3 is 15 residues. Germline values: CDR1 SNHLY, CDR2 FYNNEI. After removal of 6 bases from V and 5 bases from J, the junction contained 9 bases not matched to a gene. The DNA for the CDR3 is TGTGCCAGCAGCAGGGACAGGGGGAATTGGAACGAGCAGTACTTC. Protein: CASSRDRGNWNEQYF. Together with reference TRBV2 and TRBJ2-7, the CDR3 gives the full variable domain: EPEVTQTPSHQVTQMGQEVILRCVPISNHLYFYWYRQILGQKVEFLVSFYNNEISEKSEIFDDQFSVERPDGSNFTLKIRSTKLEDSAMYFCASSRDRGNWNEQYFGPGTRLTVT.